These 12 T cell receptor beta chains share one sample of origin, sequenced in a study of blood T cell repertoires in COVID-19. TCRdb keeps only in-frame clones here, not all; method: immunoSEQ multiplex PCR. This table holds approximately 300,000 clones, 80% to 85% found once. Input material: peripheral blood. Receptors originate from a person aged 65 to 85 with COVID-19, enrolled during active disease.

The chain uses TRBV4-1 and TRBJ2-7; possible D gene TRBD1, 6 bases. Germline CDR1 is MGHRA and CDR2 is YSYEKL. This CDR3 contains 17 residues. The ends were cut back, 4 bases at V and 6 bases at J, with 25 bases in the middle. DNA of the CDR3: TGCGCCAGCAGCCGAGGGGGTAGGGGTCCTCGTATGGGCGAGCAGTACTTC. This encodes CASSRGGRGPRMGEQYF.

The chain has TRBV6-6 and TRBJ2-7; 7 nucleotides line up with TRBD1. The CDR3 totals 15 residues. After removal of 6 bases from V and 0 bases from J, the junction contained 8 bases not matched to a gene. Germline V gene data show CDR1 as MNHNY and CDR2 as SVGAGI (reference sequence). The CDR3 loop reads CASRGDRRGSYEQYF. Written as DNA, the CDR3 is TGTGCCAGCAGAGGGGACAGACGAGGCTCCTACGAGCAGTACTTC.

This clone has only a few counts. This sequence joins TRBV6-5 and TRBJ1-1, with D unclear. V was cut by 9 bases and J by 7 bases, with 9 bases left in between. In germline, CDR1 is MNHEY, CDR2 SVGAGI. The CDR3 totals 10 residues. The CDR3 nucleotides read TGTGCCAGTGGACTGAGTGAAGCTTTCTTT. Residues: CASGLSEAFF.

In its sample, this clone was seen once. The V call is TRBV24-1, the J call TRBJ2-7, with 8 bases aligning to TRBD1. CDR1 KGHDR and CDR2 SFDVKD come from the germline V gene. V lost 4 bases to trimming and J lost 4 bases; unmatched junction nucleotides: 8. The CDR3 length is 15 residues. DNA of the CDR3: TGTGCCACCAGTGACCCTCGACAGGGGCAGTACGAGCAGTACTTC. Its protein product is CATSDPRQGQYEQYF.

The J gene is TRBJ2-1, the V gene TRBV6-2 or TRBV6-3, with D uncertain. Trimming took 0 bases from V and 7 from J, leaving 7 bases between them. This CDR3 has 13 residues. CDR1 and CDR2 (germline): MNHEY, SVGEGT. The chain's CDR3 is CASSYSSLNEQFF. The CDR3 bases are TGTGCCAGCAGTTACTCCTCACTGAATGAGCAGTTCTTC.

This clone turned up a few times. V and J are TRBV12-3 or TRBV12-4 and TRBJ2-1, with TRBD1 matching 9 bases. V gave up 10 bases and J gave up 7 bases; unmatched junction bases: 8. The CDR3 runs to 13 residues. The CDR3 is CATRGQGRNEQFF. The CDR3 DNA reads as TGTGCCACGAGGGGACAGGGCCGAAATGAGCAGTTCTTC.

The genes are TRBV7-7 and TRBJ2-7, with TRBD1 matching over 12 bases. Per the germline V gene, CDR1 is SSHAT and CDR2 is FNYEAQ (reference sequence). V dropped 4 bases and J dropped 4; count of bases not matched to a gene: 17. This CDR3 contains 19 residues. In DNA, the CDR3 is TGTGCCAGCAGCTCACACCGGGACAGGGGGCCCTCTGACGCGTACGAGCAGTACTTC. It yields the protein CASSSHRDRGPSDAYEQYF.

A few counts support this clone. The chain uses TRBV19 and TRBJ2-4; the D gene is possibly TRBD2 (5 bases). The CDR3 runs to 15 residues. V was shortened by 5 bases and J by 8 bases, with 19 bases between the two germline ends. Germline-derived CDR1 and CDR2 are LNHDA and SQIVND (reference sequence). The CDR3 bases are TGTGCCAGTAGTCCAAGACGGTCCGGGGTCTACATTCAGTACTTC. As protein: CASSPRRSGVYIQYF.

This clone was counted a few times. This chain links TRBV7-8 with TRBJ1-4; no clear D gene. Germline lookup yields CDR1 SGHVS and CDR2 FQNEAQ. The ends were cut back, 0 bases at V and 0 bases at J, with 2 bases in the middle. This CDR3 has 14 amino acids. CDR3 coding DNA: TGTGCCAGCAGCTTAGCCGCAACTAATGAAAAACTGTTTTTT. Its translation is CASSLAATNEKLFF. Based on the CDR3 plus reference TRBV7-8 and TRBJ1-4, the full variable domain is GAGVSQSPRYKVAKRGQDVALRCDPISGHVSLFWYQQALGQGPEFLTYFQNEAQLDKSGLPSDRFFAERPEGSVSTLKIQRTQQEDSAVYLCASSLAATNEKLFFGSGTQLSVL.

The chain joins TRBV3-1 (or the pseudogene TRBV3-2) to TRBJ1-4; no clear D. The CDR3 spans 13 residues. V was cut by 7 bases and J by 6 bases, with 12 bases left in between. Per the germline V gene, CDR1 is LGHDT and CDR2 is YNNKEL (reference sequence). CDR3 DNA sequence: TGTGCCAGCACAGATCGAAGTCATGAAAAACTGTTTTTT. It translates to CASTDRSHEKLFF.

This rearrangement joins TRBV5-1 to TRBJ2-1; TRBD1 matches 8 bases. This CDR3 spans 16 amino acids. Germline V CDR1 and CDR2: SGHRS, YFSETQ. The V and J ends lost 0 bases and 6 bases, in that order; junction bases with no gene match: 8. CDR3: CASSLETGVGINEQFF. The CDR3 DNA sequence: TGCGCCAGCAGCTTGGAGACAGGGGTGGGAATCAATGAGCAGTTCTTC.

The table lists this clone with a few counts. The V and J genes are TRBV6-2 or TRBV6-3 and TRBJ2-1; the D is unclear. There are 15 residues in the CDR3. Germline V gene data show CDR1 as MNHEY and CDR2 as SVGEGT. V lost 2 bases, J lost 2 bases, and 10 bases lay in between. The CDR3 sequence is CASSYGSKPYNEQFF. The CDR3 region has the DNA TGTGCCAGCAGTTACGGCAGTAAACCCTACAATGAGCAGTTCTTC.